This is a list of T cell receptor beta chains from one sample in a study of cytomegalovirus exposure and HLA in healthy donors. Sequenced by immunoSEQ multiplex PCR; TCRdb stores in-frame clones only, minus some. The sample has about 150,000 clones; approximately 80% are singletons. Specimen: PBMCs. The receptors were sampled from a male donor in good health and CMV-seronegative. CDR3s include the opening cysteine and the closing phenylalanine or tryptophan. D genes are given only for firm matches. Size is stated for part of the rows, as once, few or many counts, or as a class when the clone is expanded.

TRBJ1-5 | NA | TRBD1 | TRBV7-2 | CASSQLPGGSNQPQHF | TGTGCCAGCAGCCAATTACCAGGGGGCTCTAATCAGCCCCAGCATTTT
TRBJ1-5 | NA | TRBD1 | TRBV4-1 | CAGSQKRGQGSNQPQHF | TGCGCCGGCAGCCAAAAGAGAGGACAGGGAAGCAATCAGCCCCAGCATTTT
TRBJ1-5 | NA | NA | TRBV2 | CASTGPDRQHQPQHF | TGTGCCAGCACTGGACCCGACAGGCAACATCAGCCCCAGCATTTT
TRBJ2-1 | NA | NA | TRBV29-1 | CSVEGEVGQVFYNEQFF | TGCAGCGTTGAGGGGGAGGTCGGACAGGTTTTTTACAATGAGCAGTTCTTC
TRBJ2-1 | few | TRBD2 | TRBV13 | CASRPGLADNEQFF | TGTGCCAGCAGGCCGGGACTAGCGGACAATGAGCAGTTCTTC
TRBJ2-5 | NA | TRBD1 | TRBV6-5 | CASSFGDRGQETQYF | TGTGCCAGCAGTTTCGGGGACAGGGGGCAAGAGACCCAGTACTTC
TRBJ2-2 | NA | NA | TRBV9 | CASNRLVSGAAGELFF | TGTGCCAGCAACCGCTTAGTCTCAGGGGCAGCGGGGGAGCTGTTTTTT
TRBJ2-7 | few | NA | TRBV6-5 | CASSSRGAGYEQYF | TGTGCCAGCAGTTCCCGGGGAGCGGGCTACGAGCAGTACTTC
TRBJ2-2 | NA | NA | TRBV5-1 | CASSRSADPNTGELFF | TGCGCCAGCAGCCGATCAGCGGACCCGAACACCGGGGAGCTGTTTTTT
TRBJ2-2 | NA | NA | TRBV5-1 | CASSLPLVGDLSANTGELFF | TGCGCCAGCAGCTTGCCGCTCGTTGGAGACCTTAGCGCGAACACCGGGGAGCTGTTTTTT
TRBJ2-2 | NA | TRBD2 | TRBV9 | CASSVGRTSGRWVTGELFF | TGTGCCAGCAGCGTAGGGCGGACTAGCGGGAGGTGGGTCACCGGGGAGCTGTTTTTT
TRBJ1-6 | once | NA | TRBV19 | CASSFRQANRSPLHF | TGTGCCAGTAGTTTTCGACAGGCCAACCGTTCACCCCTCCACTTT
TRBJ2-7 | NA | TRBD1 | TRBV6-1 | CASSEAPDRGWEQYF | TGTGCCAGCAGTGAAGCACCGGACAGGGGGTGGGAGCAGTACTTC
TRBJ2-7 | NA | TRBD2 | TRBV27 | CASSTLTSGSYEQYF | TGTGCCAGCAGTACCTTGACTAGCGGGAGCTACGAGCAGTACTTC
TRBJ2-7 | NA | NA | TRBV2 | CASSVAGSYEQYF | TGTGCCAGCAGTGTGGCAGGATCCTACGAGCAGTACTTC
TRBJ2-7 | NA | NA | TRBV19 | CASGLPPPSYEQYF | TGTGCCAGTGGGCTACCCCCGCCCTCCTACGAGCAGTACTTC
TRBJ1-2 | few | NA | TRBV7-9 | CASSLGLGANYGYTF | TGTGCCAGCAGCTTAGGTCTGGGGGCGAACTATGGCTACACCTTC
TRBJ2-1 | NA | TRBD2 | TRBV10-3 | CAISESGLAGARNEQFF | TGTGCCATCAGTGAGTCAGGGCTAGCGGGGGCCCGCAATGAGCAGTTCTTC
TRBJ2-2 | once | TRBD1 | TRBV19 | CASSPGQGANTGELFF | TGTGCCAGTAGTCCGGGACAGGGGGCGAACACCGGGGAGCTGTTTTTT
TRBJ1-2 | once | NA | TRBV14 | CASSAPGTQNYGYTF | TGTGCCAGCAGCGCCCCCGGGACACAGAACTATGGCTACACCTTC
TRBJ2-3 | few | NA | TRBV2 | CASLGRRGEADTQYF | TGTGCCAGCCTCGGGAGAAGGGGAGAGGCAGATACGCAGTATTTT
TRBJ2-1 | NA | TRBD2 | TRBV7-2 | CASSLGTSLYNEQFF | TGTGCCAGCAGCTTAGGGACTAGTCTTTACAATGAGCAGTTCTTC
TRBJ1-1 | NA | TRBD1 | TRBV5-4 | CASSDRVTEAFF | TGTGCCAGCAGCGACAGGGTAACTGAAGCTTTCTTT
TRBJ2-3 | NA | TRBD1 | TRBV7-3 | CASSPGTDTDTQYF | TGTGCCAGCAGCCCGGGGACAGACACAGATACGCAGTATTTT
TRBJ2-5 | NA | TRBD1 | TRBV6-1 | CASFPDRGVGETQYF | TGTGCCAGCTTCCCGGACAGGGGTGTTGGGGAGACCCAGTACTTC
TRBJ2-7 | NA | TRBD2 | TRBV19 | CASSIRGEPPYYEQYF | TGTGCCAGTAGTATACGGGGGGAACCCCCCTACTACGAGCAGTACTTC
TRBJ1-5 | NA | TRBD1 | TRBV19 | CAGSTGGLGNQPQHF | TGTGCCGGGAGTACAGGGGGTTTGGGCAATCAGCCCCAGCATTTT
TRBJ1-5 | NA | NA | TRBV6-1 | CASSEERFSNQPQHF | TGTGCCAGCAGTGAAGAGCGCTTTAGCAATCAGCCCCAGCATTTT
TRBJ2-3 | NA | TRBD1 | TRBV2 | CATTGADTQYF | TGTGCCACCACAGGGGCAGATACGCAGTATTTT
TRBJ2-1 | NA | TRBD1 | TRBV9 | CASSYPGQTNEQFF | TGTGCCAGCAGCTATCCGGGACAGACGAATGAGCAGTTCTTC
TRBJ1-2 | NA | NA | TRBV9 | CASSVGRVFEYGYTF | TGTGCCAGCAGCGTAGGTCGGGTCTTCGAATATGGCTACACCTTC
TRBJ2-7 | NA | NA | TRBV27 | CASGGWGQLYEQYF | TGTGCCAGCGGGGGGTGGGGACAGCTCTACGAGCAGTACTTC
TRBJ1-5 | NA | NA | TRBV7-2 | CASTGGGGTSNQPQHF | TGTGCCAGCACTGGAGGGGGGGGAACTAGCAATCAGCCCCAGCATTTT
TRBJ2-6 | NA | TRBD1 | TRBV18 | CASSRNRGPDSGANVLTF | TGTGCCAGCTCACGAAACAGGGGGCCCGACTCTGGGGCCAACGTCCTGACTTTC
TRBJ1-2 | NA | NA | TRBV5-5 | CASSAGINYGYTF | TGTGCCAGCAGCGCCGGGATAAACTATGGCTACACCTTC
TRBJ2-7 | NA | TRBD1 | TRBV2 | CASSPGTGGSYEQYF | TGTGCCAGCAGTCCTGGGACAGGGGGTTCCTACGAGCAGTACTTC
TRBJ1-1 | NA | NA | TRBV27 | CASSNPGGTEAFF | TGTGCCAGCAGTAACCCCGGGGGCACTGAAGCTTTCTTT
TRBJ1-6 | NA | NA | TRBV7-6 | CASSLGQVNSPLHF | TGTGCCAGCAGCTTAGGACAGGTTAATTCACCCCTCCACTTT
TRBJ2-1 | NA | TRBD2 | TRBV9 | CASTGGGSSYNEQFF | TGTGCCAGCACTGGCGGGGGGAGCTCCTACAATGAGCAGTTCTTC
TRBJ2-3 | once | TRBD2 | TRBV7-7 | CASSLGSGGRLHTQYF | TGTGCTAGCAGCTTGGGTAGCGGGGGAAGGCTTCATACGCAGTATTTT
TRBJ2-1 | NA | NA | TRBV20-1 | CSATPGGQFF | TGCAGTGCTACGCCCGGGGGGCAGTTCTTC
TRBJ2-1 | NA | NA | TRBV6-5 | CASKAPAAGLNEQFF | TGTGCCAGCAAGGCCCCGGCGGCAGGGTTGAATGAGCAGTTCTTC